Shown below are 12 T cell receptor beta chains from a single sample sequenced in a study of blood T cell repertoires in COVID-19. The assay was immunoSEQ multiplex PCR, and TCRdb's table has in-frame clones only and misses some. The data hold 300,000 to 350,000 clones, with around nine tenths observed a single time. Sequencing was performed on peripheral blood. Receptors were obtained from a woman in her seventies with COVID-19, enrolled during active disease.

The rearrangement uses TRBV29-1 and TRBJ1-2, with D perhaps TRBD1 (6 bases). CDR3 length: 14 amino acids. V was pared by 5 bases and J by 1 base, with 14 bases between. Germline V gene sequence: CDR1 SQVTM, CDR2 ANQGSEA. The CDR3 sequence is CSVPLTGINYGYTF. Written as DNA, the CDR3 is TGCAGCGTTCCCTTAACAGGGATTAACTATGGCTACACCTTC.

The rearrangement joins TRBV9 to TRBJ1-1; TRBD1 is a possible D gene (6 bases). CDR1 is SGDLS, CDR2 YYNGEE, per germline. V lost 2 bases, J lost 7 bases, and 9 bases lay in between. The CDR3 contains 12 residues. CDR3 in amino acids: CASSVLGGEAFF. The CDR3 DNA reads as TGTGCCAGCAGCGTCCTAGGGGGTGAAGCTTTCTTT.

This chain links TRBV5-5 with TRBJ2-7; weak D call: TRBD1 (6 bases). Germline-derived CDR1 and CDR2 are SGHKS and YYEKEE (reference sequence). Trimming left V 0 bases short and J 2 bases short, with 12 bases between. CDR3 size: 15 residues. In DNA, the CDR3 is TGTGCCAGCAGCTTGGGTTGGGACATCGCCTACGAGCAGTACTTC. Its translation: CASSLGWDIAYEQYF.

This clone was seen only once. In DNA form, the CDR3 reads TGTGCCAGCAGCCCATGGACAGGGATTAGCCAAAACATTCAGTACTTC. Amino acids: CASSPWTGISQNIQYF. The chain recombines TRBV7-8 with TRBJ2-4, with 8 nucleotides matching TRBD1. With V trimmed by 5 bases and J by 5 bases, 11 bases remained unmatched. Per germline, CDR1 SGHVS and CDR2 FQNEAQ. This CDR3 contains 16 residues.

The chain employs TRBV18 and TRBJ1-3; D unclear. Per the germline V gene, CDR1 is KGHSH and CDR2 is LQKENI. V was cut by 0 bases and J by 2 bases, with 8 bases left in between. The CDR3 is 15 residues long. In DNA form, the CDR3 reads TGTGCCAGCTCACCACCAGGAGGGACTGGAAACACCATATATTTT. Protein sequence: CASSPPGGTGNTIYF.

The rearrangement uses TRBV6-4 and TRBJ2-5; 12 bases line up with TRBD2. The CDR3 spans 15 residues. In germline, CDR1 is MRHNA, CDR2 SNTAGT. Germline trimming cut 6 bases from V and 3 bases from J; bases unmatched to any gene: 5. CDR3 region: CASRNRTSGEETQYF. The DNA for the CDR3 is TGTGCCAGCAGAAACCGGACTAGCGGGGAAGAGACCCAGTACTTC.

This sequence joins TRBV6-5 and TRBJ2-7, with 8 bases identical to TRBD2. The CDR3 extends over 13 amino acids. V lost 6 bases, J lost 4 bases, and 5 bases stayed unmatched. Germline V gives CDR1 MNHEY, CDR2 SVGAGI. CDR3 loop: CASRLLAEYEQYF. The CDR3 coding sequence is TGTGCCAGCAGATTACTAGCGGAGTACGAGCAGTACTTC.

The chain has TRBV6-2 or TRBV6-3 and TRBJ2-7, with TRBD1 matching over 7 bases. Germline V lookup: CDR1 MNHEY, CDR2 SVGEGT. This CDR3 spans 14 amino acids. Trimming at V came to 2 bases and at J to 4 bases, leaving 5 bases not matched to a gene. Here the CDR3 reads CASSYMTGIYEQYF. CDR3 DNA sequence: TGTGCCAGCAGTTACATGACAGGGATATACGAGCAGTACTTC.

The genes are TRBV27 and TRBJ2-2, with 7 bases lining up with TRBD2. V gave up 0 bases and J gave up 6 bases; unmatched junction bases: 1. Per germline, CDR1 MNHEY and CDR2 SMNVEV (reference sequence). The CDR3 sequence is 14 residues long. CDR3 sequence (DNA): TGTGCCAGCAGTTTATCAGCGGGGCCCGGGGAGCTGTTTTTT. Protein sequence: CASSLSAGPGELFF.

This clone was seen just once. The chain employs TRBV2 and TRBJ1-6; D remains ambiguous. The CDR3 length is 14 residues. Germline V gene data show CDR1 as SNHLY and CDR2 as FYNNEI. V lost 3 bases and J 6 bases, leaving 9 bases between the germline ends. The CDR3 loop reads CASSEAGSNSPLHF. The CDR3 region has the DNA TGTGCCAGCAGTGAGGCTGGCAGTAATTCACCCCTCCACTTT. Based on the CDR3 plus reference TRBV2 and TRBJ1-6, the full variable domain is EPEVTQTPSHQVTQMGQEVILRCVPISNHLYFYWYRQILGQKVEFLVSFYNNEISEKSEIFDDQFSVERPDGSNFTLKIRSTKLEDSAMYFCASSEAGSNSPLHFGNGTRLTVT.

The chain employs TRBV12-5 and TRBJ2-7, with D possibly TRBD1 on 5 matching bases. The ends were cut back, 1 base at V and 0 bases at J, with 7 bases in the middle. This CDR3 is built from 14 residues. Per the germline V gene, CDR1 is LGHNT and CDR2 is FRNRAP. DNA for the CDR3: TGTGCTAGTGGTTTGGAACAGGCCTCCTACGAGCAGTACTTC. Its translation is CASGLEQASYEQYF.

The DNA of the CDR3 is TGTGCCAGCAGCCAATTTCATTCGAGTCCCGAAGCTTTCTTT. Encoded protein: CASSQFHSSPEAFF. V and J are TRBV3-1 (or the pseudogene TRBV3-2) and TRBJ1-1; D remains ambiguous. The CDR3 consists of 14 residues. The germline gives CDR1 LGHDT, CDR2 YNNKEL (reference sequence). Deletions cut 2 bases from V and 8 bases from J, with 15 bases between.